The rows below give T cell receptor beta chains drawn from one sample of a study of cytomegalovirus exposure and HLA in healthy donors. Clones were sequenced by immunoSEQ multiplex PCR, and TCRdb holds only the in-frame ones, with some missing. The data hold about 98,000 clones, with around nine tenths observed a single time. Input material: PBMCs. The receptor source for this set is a woman aged 25 to 39 in good health and CMV-seronegative. Each CDR3 is given with its conserved first and last residue. The order of the fields is J gene, D gene, clone size, V gene, CDR3 protein, CDR3 DNA. The D gene is left open where the match is weak. Clone size is not always given. Where it is, it says once, few, many or a class for expanded clones.

j_gene: TRBJ1-1; d_gene: .; abundance: few; v_gene: TRBV11-2; CDR3aa: CASSSSAGMNTEAFF; CDR3nt: TGTGCCAGCAGCTCATCGGCGGGCATGAACACTGAAGCTTTCTTT
j_gene: TRBJ2-1; d_gene: .; abundance: .; v_gene: TRBV4-1; CDR3aa: CASSQDLRNEQFF; CDR3nt: TGCGCCAGCAGCCAAGACCTGCGCAATGAGCAGTTCTTC
j_gene: TRBJ1-2; d_gene: .; abundance: .; v_gene: TRBV7-8; CDR3aa: CASSLAHREYGYTF; CDR3nt: TGTGCCAGCAGCTTAGCCCACAGGGAATACGGCTACACCTTC
j_gene: TRBJ2-7; d_gene: .; abundance: .; v_gene: TRBV2; CDR3aa: CASSFKRGGGLSYEQYF; CDR3nt: TGTGCCAGCAGCTTCAAGCGGGGAGGGGGTCTCTCCTACGAGCAGTACTTC
j_gene: TRBJ2-5; d_gene: TRBD1; abundance: .; v_gene: TRBV6-1; CDR3aa: CASSAPGQLSETQYF; CDR3nt: TGTGCCAGCAGTGCCCCGGGACAGTTATCTGAGACCCAGTACTTC
j_gene: TRBJ1-2; d_gene: .; abundance: few; v_gene: TRBV2; CDR3aa: CASRGRGSDYGYTF; CDR3nt: TGTGCCAGCAGGGGCAGGGGATCGGACTATGGCTACACCTTC
j_gene: TRBJ1-2; d_gene: .; abundance: .; v_gene: TRBV6-5; CDR3aa: CASRGTRVPWGYTF; CDR3nt: TGTGCCAGCAGGGGGACTCGAGTCCCGTGGGGCTACACCTTC
j_gene: TRBJ1-1; d_gene: TRBD1; abundance: once; v_gene: TRBV5-6; CDR3aa: CASSLSTGGRNTEAFF; CDR3nt: TGTGCCAGCAGCTTGTCGACAGGGGGCCGGAACACTGAAGCTTTCTTT
j_gene: TRBJ1-4; d_gene: .; abundance: .; v_gene: TRBV6-5; CDR3aa: CASRAGASNEKLFF; CDR3nt: TGTGCCAGCAGGGCAGGGGCGAGTAATGAAAAACTGTTTTTT
j_gene: TRBJ1-1; d_gene: .; abundance: .; v_gene: TRBV7-9; CDR3aa: CASRPKDRLGTEAFF; CDR3nt: TGTGCCAGCAGGCCCAAAGACAGATTGGGCACTGAAGCTTTCTTT
j_gene: TRBJ2-1; d_gene: TRBD2; abundance: .; v_gene: TRBV11-2; CDR3aa: CASSLNPGGVLYNEQFF; CDR3nt: TGTGCCAGCAGCTTAAACCCGGGGGGGGTCCTCTACAATGAGCAGTTCTTC
j_gene: TRBJ2-3; d_gene: TRBD2; abundance: .; v_gene: TRBV6-1; CDR3aa: CASRAGGATDTQYF; CDR3nt: TGTGCCAGCAGGGCCGGGGGGGCCACAGATACGCAGTATTTT
j_gene: TRBJ1-5; d_gene: .; abundance: .; v_gene: TRBV7-3; CDR3aa: CASSSRDDRSRGPQHF; CDR3nt: TGTGCCAGCAGCTCTAGGGACGACAGGTCAAGGGGGCCCCAGCATTTT
j_gene: TRBJ2-1; d_gene: .; abundance: .; v_gene: TRBV15; CDR3aa: CATSRDPLGLLNEQFF; CDR3nt: TGTGCCACCAGCAGAGATCCCCTGGGACTCCTCAATGAGCAGTTCTTC
j_gene: TRBJ2-7; d_gene: TRBD2; abundance: few; v_gene: TRBV7-2; CDR3aa: CASSLSTGGYEQYF; CDR3nt: TGTGCCAGCAGCTTAAGCACGGGAGGGTACGAGCAGTACTTC
j_gene: TRBJ1-1; d_gene: .; abundance: .; v_gene: TRBV25-1; CDR3aa: CASSGSRGGTEAFF; CDR3nt: TGTGCCAGCAGTGGGTCACGTGGCGGCACTGAAGCTTTCTTT
j_gene: TRBJ1-4; d_gene: TRBD1; abundance: .; v_gene: TRBV5-1; CDR3aa: CASSSGGFNEKLFF; CDR3nt: TGCGCCAGCAGCTCAGGGGGCTTTAATGAAAAACTGTTTTTT
j_gene: TRBJ2-1; d_gene: .; abundance: .; v_gene: TRBV7-2; CDR3aa: CASSLVTRSSYNEQFF; CDR3nt: TGTGCCAGCAGCTTGGTGACTAGGAGCTCCTACAATGAGCAGTTCTTC
j_gene: TRBJ1-5; d_gene: .; abundance: .; v_gene: TRBV5-1; CDR3aa: CASSTAPREPQHF; CDR3nt: TGCGCCAGCAGCACGGCTCCCAGGGAGCCCCAGCATTTT
j_gene: TRBJ2-2; d_gene: TRBD2; abundance: once; v_gene: TRBV7-2; CDR3aa: CASSLPSGRIGGELFF; CDR3nt: TGTGCCAGCAGCTTACCTAGCGGGAGAATTGGTGGGGAGCTGTTTTTT
j_gene: TRBJ1-2; d_gene: TRBD1; abundance: .; v_gene: TRBV4-1; CDR3aa: CASSHRGDYGYTF; CDR3nt: TGCGCCAGCTCCCACAGGGGCGACTATGGCTACACCTTC
j_gene: TRBJ2-7; d_gene: .; abundance: .; v_gene: TRBV18; CDR3aa: CASSPPSLGEQYF; CDR3nt: TGTGCCAGCTCACCACCTTCGCTCGGCGAGCAGTACTTC